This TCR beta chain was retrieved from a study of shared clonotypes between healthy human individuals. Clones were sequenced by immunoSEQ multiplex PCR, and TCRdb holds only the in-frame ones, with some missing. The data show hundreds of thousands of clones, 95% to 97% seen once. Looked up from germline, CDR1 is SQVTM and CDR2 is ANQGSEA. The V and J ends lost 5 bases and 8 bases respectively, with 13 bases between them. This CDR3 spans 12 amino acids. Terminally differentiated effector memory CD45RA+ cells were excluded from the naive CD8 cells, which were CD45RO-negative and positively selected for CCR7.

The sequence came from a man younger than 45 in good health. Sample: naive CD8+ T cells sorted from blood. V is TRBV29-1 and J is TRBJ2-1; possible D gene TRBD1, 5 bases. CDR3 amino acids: CSVIRELHEQFF. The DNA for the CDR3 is TGCAGCGTTATCAGGGAACTCCATGAGCAGTTCTTC.